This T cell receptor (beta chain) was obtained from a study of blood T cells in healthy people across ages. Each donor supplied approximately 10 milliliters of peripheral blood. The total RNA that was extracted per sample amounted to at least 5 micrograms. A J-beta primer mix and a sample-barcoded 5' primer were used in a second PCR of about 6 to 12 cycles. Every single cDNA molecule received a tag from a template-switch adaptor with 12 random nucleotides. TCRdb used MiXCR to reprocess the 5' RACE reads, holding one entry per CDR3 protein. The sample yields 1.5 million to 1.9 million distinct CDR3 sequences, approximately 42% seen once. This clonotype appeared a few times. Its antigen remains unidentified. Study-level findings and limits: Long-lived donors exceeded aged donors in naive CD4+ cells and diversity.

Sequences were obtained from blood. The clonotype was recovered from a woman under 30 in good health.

The DNA for the CDR3 is TGCAGCGTTGAGGGACAGCCGAACACTGAAGCTTTCTTT. This codes for CSVEGQPNTEAFF. The chain uses TRBV29-1 and TRBJ1-1, with 7 bases that match TRBD1. The V gene's germline CDR1 is SQVTM and CDR2 ANQGSEA. The CDR3 sequence is 13 residues long. With V trimmed by 3 bases and J by 1 base, 2 bases remained unmatched.